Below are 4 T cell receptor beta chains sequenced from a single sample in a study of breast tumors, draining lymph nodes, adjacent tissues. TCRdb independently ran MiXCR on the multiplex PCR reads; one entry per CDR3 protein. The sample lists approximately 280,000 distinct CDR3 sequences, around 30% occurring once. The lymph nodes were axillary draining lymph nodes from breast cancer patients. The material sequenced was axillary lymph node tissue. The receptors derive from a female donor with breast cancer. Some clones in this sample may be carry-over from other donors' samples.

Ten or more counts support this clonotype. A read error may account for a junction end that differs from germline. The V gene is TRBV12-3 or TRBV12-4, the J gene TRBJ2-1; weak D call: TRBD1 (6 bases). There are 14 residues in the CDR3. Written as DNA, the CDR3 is TGCGCCAGCAGCTTGGCAGGGGTCTACAATGAGCAGTTCTTC. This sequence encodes CASSLAGVYNEQFF.

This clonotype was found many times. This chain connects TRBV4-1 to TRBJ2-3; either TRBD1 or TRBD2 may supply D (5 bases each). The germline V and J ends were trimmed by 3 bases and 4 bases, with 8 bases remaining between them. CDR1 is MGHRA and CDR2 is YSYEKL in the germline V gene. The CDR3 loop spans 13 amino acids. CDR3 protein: CASSHRGADTQYF. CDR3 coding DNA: TGCGCCAGCAGCCACCGGGGCGCAGATACGCAGTATTTT.

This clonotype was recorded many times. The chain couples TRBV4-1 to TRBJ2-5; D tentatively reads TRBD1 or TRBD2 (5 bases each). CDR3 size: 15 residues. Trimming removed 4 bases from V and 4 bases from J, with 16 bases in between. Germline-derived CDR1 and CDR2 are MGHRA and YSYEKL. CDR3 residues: CASSLGGLGLETQYF. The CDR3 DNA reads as TGCGCCAGCAGCCTTGGGGGATTGGGGCTAGAGACCCAGTACTTC.

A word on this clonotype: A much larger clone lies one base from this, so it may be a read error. As DNA, the CDR3 is TGTGCCAGCAGCCGTGGGCAGGGAGGTTCGGGGGAGCTGTTTTTT. Its protein is CASSRGQGGSGELFF. The V gene is TRBV9, the J gene TRBJ2-2; D perhaps matches TRBD2 (6 bases). The germline V gene encodes CDR1 SGDLS and CDR2 YYNGEE. V lost 4 bases and J lost 8, with 18 bases in between. CDR3 length equals 15 residues.